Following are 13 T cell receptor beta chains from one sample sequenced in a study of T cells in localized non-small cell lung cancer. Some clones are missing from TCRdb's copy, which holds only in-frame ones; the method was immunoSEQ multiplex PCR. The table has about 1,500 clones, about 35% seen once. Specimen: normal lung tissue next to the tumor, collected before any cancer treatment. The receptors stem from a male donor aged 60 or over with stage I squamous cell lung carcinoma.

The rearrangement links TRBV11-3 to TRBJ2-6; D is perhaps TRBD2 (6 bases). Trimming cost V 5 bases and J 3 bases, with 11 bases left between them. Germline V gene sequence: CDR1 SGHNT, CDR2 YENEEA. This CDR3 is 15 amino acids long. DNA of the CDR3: TGTGCCAGCAGCCCGGAGGGGCTTGGGGCCAACGTCCTGACTTTC. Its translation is CASSPEGLGANVLTF.

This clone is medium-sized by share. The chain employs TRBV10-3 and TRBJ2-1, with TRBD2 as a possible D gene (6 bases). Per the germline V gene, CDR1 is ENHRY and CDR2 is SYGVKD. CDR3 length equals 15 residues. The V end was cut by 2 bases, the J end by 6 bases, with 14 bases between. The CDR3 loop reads CAISERPGGPNEQFF. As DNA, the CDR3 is TGTGCCATCAGTGAGCGACCAGGAGGGCCCAATGAGCAGTTCTTC.

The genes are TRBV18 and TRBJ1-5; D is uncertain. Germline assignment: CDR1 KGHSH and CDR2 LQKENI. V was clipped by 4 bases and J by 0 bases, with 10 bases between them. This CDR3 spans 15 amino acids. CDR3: CASSRTDYSNQPQHF. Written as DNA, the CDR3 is TGTGCCAGCTCACGGACGGATTATAGCAATCAGCCCCAGCATTTT.

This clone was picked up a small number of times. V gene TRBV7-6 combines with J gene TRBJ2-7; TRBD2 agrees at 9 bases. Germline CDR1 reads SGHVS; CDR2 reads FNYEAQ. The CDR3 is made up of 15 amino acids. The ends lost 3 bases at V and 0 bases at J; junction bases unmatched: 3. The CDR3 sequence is CASSLTSGYSYEQYF. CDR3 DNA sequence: TGTGCCAGCAGCTTGACTAGCGGCTACTCCTACGAGCAGTACTTC.

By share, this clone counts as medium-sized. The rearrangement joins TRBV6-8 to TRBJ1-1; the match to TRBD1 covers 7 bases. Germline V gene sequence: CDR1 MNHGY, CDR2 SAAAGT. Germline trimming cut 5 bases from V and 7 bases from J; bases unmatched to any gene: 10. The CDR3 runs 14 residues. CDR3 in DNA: TGTGCCAGCAGTGGGGCAGGGGGGGAAGGTGAAGCTTTCTTT. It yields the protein CASSGAGGEGEAFF.

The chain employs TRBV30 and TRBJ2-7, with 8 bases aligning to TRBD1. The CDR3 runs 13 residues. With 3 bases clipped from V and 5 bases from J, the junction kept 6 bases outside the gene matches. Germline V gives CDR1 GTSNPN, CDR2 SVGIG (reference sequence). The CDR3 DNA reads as TGTGCCTGGAGCAGACAGGGGAACGACGAGCAGTACTTC. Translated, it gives CAWSRQGNDEQYF.

The CDR3 DNA reads as TGTGCCAGTAGTATGAGTATGACCCACTATGGCTACACCTTC. Encoded protein: CASSMSMTHYGYTF. The chain combines TRBV19 with TRBJ1-2; D is ambiguous. Germline CDR1 and CDR2: LNHDA and SQIVND (reference sequence). The germline V and J ends were trimmed by 3 bases and 3 bases, with 11 bases remaining between them. The CDR3 spans 14 residues.

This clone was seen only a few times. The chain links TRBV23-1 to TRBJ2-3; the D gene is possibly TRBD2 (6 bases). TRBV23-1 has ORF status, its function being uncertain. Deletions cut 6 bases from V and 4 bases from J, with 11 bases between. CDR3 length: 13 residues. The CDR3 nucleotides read TGCGCCAGCAGCCGGGAGACCGCAGATACGCAGTATTTT. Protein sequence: CASSRETADTQYF.

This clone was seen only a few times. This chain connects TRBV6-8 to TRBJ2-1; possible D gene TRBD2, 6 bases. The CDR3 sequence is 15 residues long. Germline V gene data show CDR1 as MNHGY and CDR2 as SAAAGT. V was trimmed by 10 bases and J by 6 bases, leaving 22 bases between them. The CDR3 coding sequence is TGTGCCACTGACCGTAGCGGTCCTGGGTCCAATGAGCAGTTCTTC. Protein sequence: CATDRSGPGSNEQFF.

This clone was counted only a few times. The CDR3 sequence is CASLGQGRGNQPQHF. CDR3 DNA sequence: TGTGCCAGCCTCGGACAGGGTAGGGGCAATCAGCCCCAGCATTTT. The rearrangement joins TRBV28 to TRBJ1-5; 8 bases are a match to TRBD1. The CDR3 loop spans 15 amino acids. Germline lookup yields CDR1 MDHEN and CDR2 SYDVKM. With V trimmed by 8 bases and J by 2 bases, 8 bases remained unmatched.

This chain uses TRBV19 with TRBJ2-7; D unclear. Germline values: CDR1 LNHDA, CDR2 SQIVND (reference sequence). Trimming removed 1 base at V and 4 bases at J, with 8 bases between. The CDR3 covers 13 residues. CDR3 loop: CASSIGRGYEQYF. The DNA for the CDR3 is TGTGCCAGTAGTATAGGTCGCGGTTACGAGCAGTACTTC.

CDR3 loop: CASGASVRTDTQYF. The DNA for the CDR3 is TGTGCCAGCGGGGCTAGCGTTCGCACAGATACGCAGTATTTT. The J gene is TRBJ2-3, the V gene TRBV9, with a tentative D call TRBD2 (6 bases). The germline gives CDR1 SGDLS, CDR2 YYNGEE. This CDR3 is built from 14 residues. Trimming stripped 7 bases from V and 1 base from J, with 13 bases between.

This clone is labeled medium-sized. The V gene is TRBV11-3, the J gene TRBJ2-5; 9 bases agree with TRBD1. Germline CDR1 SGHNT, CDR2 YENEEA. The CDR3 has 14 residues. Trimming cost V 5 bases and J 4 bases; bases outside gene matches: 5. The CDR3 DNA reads TGTGCCAGCAGCCGACAGGGGGTCGGAGAGACCCAGTACTTC. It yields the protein CASSRQGVGETQYF. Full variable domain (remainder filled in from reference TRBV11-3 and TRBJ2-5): EAGVVQSPRYKIIEKKQPVAFWCNPISGHNTLYWYLQNLGQGPELLIRYENEEAVDDSQLPKDRFSAERLKGVDSTLKIQPAELGDSAVYLCASSRQGVGETQYFGPGTRLLVL.